One and the same sample provided the 9 T cell receptor beta chains below, sequenced in a study of cytomegalovirus exposure and HLA in healthy donors. Sequencing used immunoSEQ multiplex PCR; TCRdb keeps in-frame clones, though not all of them. The sample holds 100,000 to 150,000 clones, 90% to 95% seen once. What was sequenced was PBMCs. The receptors here all came from a woman aged 18-35 years in good health and CMV-seronegative.

This chain uses TRBV27 with TRBJ1-4; 8 bases are shared with TRBD1. Per the germline V gene, CDR1 is MNHEY and CDR2 is SMNVEV (reference sequence). The CDR3 runs 16 residues. After removal of 8 bases from V and 6 bases from J, the junction contained 14 bases not matched to a gene. The CDR3 region has the DNA TGTGCCAGCCCACGACAGGGGCCTAGGGCCCATGAAAAACTGTTTTTT. This translates into CASPRQGPRAHEKLFF.

V and J are TRBV19 and TRBJ2-3; TRBD2 agrees at 7 bases. The CDR3 covers 13 residues. V lost 7 bases, J lost 5 bases, and 6 bases stayed unmatched. The V gene's germline CDR1 is LNHDA and CDR2 SQIVND (reference sequence). The CDR3 spells CASNGGTGDTQYF. CDR3 DNA sequence: TGTGCCAGTAACGGGGGGACGGGAGATACGCAGTATTTT.

There are a few counts of this clone. This rearrangement joins TRBV30 to TRBJ2-7, with D possibly TRBD2 on 6 matching bases. Per the germline V gene, CDR1 is GTSNPN and CDR2 is SVGIG (reference sequence). Trimming took 2 bases from V and 4 from J, leaving 6 bases between them. This CDR3 has 11 residues. The CDR3 is CAWSRGYEQYF. The CDR3 DNA reads TGTGCCTGGAGTCGGGGGTACGAGCAGTACTTC.

The gene calls are TRBV5-1 and TRBJ2-5; 7 bases line up with TRBD1. CDR1 and CDR2 (germline): SGHRS, YFSETQ. V was clipped by 6 bases and J by 7 bases; unmatched bases: 15. The CDR3 is 15 amino acids. The CDR3 coding sequence is TGCGCCAGCAACCCCGGGACAGAAGCTGTTGGGACCCAGTACTTC. Its translation is CASNPGTEAVGTQYF.

The genes are TRBV2 and TRBJ2-1; TRBD2 aligns across 7 bases. This CDR3 is 13 amino acids long. V shed 8 bases, J shed 8 bases, and the junction held 9 bases outside the gene matches. CDR1 is SNHLY, CDR2 FYNNEI, per germline. Written as DNA, the CDR3 is TGTGCCAGCGCCCCTGAGACTAGCTATGAGCAGTTCTTC. Its protein product is CASAPETSYEQFF. The full variable domain, its missing parts supplied by reference TRBV2 and TRBJ2-1, is EPEVTQTPSHQVTQMGQEVILRCVPISNHLYFYWYRQILGQKVEFLVSFYNNEISEKSEIFDDQFSVERPDGSNFTLKIRSTKLEDSAMYFCASAPETSYEQFFGPGTRLTVL.

The chain uses TRBV10-1 and TRBJ1-4; tentatively, D is TRBD1 (5 bases). The germline V gene encodes CDR1 WNHNN and CDR2 SYGVQD (reference sequence). The CDR3 is 13 amino acids. V dropped 3 bases and J dropped 8 bases, with 10 bases sitting between them. The CDR3 spells CASSDDSMEKLFF. The DNA for the CDR3 is TGCGCCAGCAGTGACGACAGTATGGAAAAACTGTTTTTT.

The rearrangement uses TRBV11-2 and TRBJ2-1; the D gene is possibly TRBD1 (5 bases). CDR1 is SGHAT, CDR2 FQNNGV, per germline. This CDR3 is built from 16 residues. Trimming took off 5 bases at V and 2 bases at J, with 16 bases between the two ends. CDR3 coding DNA: TGTGCCAGCAGCCAGCAGGGCCAGTCTCCCTACAATGAGCAGTTCTTC. Encoded protein: CASSQQGQSPYNEQFF.

Concerning this clone: Other DNA sequences of this sample code for an identical CDR3. The rearrangement links TRBV5-6 to TRBJ1-2; 9 bases line up with TRBD1. V shed 1 base, J shed 4 bases, and the junction held 5 bases outside the gene matches. CDR1 and CDR2 (germline): SGHDT, YYEEEE. The CDR3 is made up of 15 amino acids. In nucleotides, the CDR3 is TGTGCCAGCAGCTTGTTGGACAGGGGTCTCTATGGCTACACCTTC. This codes for CASSLLDRGLYGYTF.

This clone has a single count. V is TRBV5-1 and J is TRBJ1-1; TRBD1 aligns across 7 bases. V shed 0 bases and J 0 bases; nucleotides not matched to a gene: 2. The CDR3 is made up of 15 amino acids. Germline assignment: CDR1 SGHRS and CDR2 YFSETQ. CDR3 residues: CASSLDGTVNTEAFF. The DNA for the CDR3 is TGCGCCAGCAGCTTGGATGGGACAGTGAACACTGAAGCTTTCTTT.